This T cell receptor (beta chain) was identified in a study of post-analysis software for immune sequencing data. Study details: Several disease courses (relapsing-remitting, secondary progressive and progressive-relapsing) of multiple sclerosis were included. Study-level points and caveats: TRBV segments more frequent in patients than in controls numbered several and included TRBV5-6, TRBV5-1 and TRBV20-1. Pronounced co-clustering by F measure was evident among identically batched samples. There was significantly lower normalized Chao1 diversity in multiple sclerosis patients than in controls.

This clonotype was observed at least ten times. What it binds is unknown. V was trimmed by 5 bases and J by 11 bases, leaving 21 bases between them. The length of the CDR3 is 13 residues. In germline, CDR1 is DFQATT, CDR2 SNEGSKA (reference sequence). Prepared libraries of TCR beta cDNA carried unique molecular identifiers. Each CDR3 protein gets one entry after TCRdb re-called the PCR reads with MiXCR. The repertoire has around 250,000 distinct CDR3 sequences, less than 40% of them found once; the top ten carry around 4.8%. The TCR comes from a girl aged 5-17 years with multiple sclerosis. Sequences were obtained from blood. The chain joins TRBV20-1 to TRBJ1-1; D gene ambiguous. Here the CDR3 reads CSAPPTSSARAFF. CDR3 nucleotide sequence: TGCAGTGCTCCCCCCACGTCCAGCGCGCGCGCTTTCTTT.